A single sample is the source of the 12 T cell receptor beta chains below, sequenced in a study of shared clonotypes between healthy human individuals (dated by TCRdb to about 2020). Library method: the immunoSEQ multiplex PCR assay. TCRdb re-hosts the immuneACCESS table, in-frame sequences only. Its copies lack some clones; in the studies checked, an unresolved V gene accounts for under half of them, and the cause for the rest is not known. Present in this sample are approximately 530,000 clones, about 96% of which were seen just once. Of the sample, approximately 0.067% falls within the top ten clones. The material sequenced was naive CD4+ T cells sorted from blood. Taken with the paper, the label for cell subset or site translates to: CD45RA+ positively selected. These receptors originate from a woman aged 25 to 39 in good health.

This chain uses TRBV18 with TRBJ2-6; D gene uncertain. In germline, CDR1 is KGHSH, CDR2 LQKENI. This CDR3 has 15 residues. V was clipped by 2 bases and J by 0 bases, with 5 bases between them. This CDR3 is CASSPGVSGANVLTF. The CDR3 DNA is TGTGCCAGCTCACCAGGAGTCTCTGGGGCCAACGTCCTGACTTTC.

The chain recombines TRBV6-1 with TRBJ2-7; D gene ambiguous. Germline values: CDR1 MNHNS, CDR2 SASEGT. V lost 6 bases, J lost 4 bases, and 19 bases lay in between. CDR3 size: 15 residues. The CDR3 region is CASSVLNTPKYEQYF. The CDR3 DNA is TGTGCCAGCAGCGTATTGAATACCCCCAAATACGAGCAGTACTTC.

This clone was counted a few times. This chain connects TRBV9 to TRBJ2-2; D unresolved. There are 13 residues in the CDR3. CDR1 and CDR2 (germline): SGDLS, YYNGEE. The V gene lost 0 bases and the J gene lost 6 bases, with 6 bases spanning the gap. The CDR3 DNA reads TGTGCCAGCAGCGTAGAAGTGGCCGGGGAGCTGTTTTTT. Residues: CASSVEVAGELFF.

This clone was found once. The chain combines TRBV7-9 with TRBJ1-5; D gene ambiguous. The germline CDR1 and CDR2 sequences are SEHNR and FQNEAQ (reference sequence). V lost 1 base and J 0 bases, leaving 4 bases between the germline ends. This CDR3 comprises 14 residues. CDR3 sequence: CASSLDLSNQPQHF. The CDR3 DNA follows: TGTGCCAGCAGCTTAGATCTTAGCAATCAGCCCCAGCATTTT.

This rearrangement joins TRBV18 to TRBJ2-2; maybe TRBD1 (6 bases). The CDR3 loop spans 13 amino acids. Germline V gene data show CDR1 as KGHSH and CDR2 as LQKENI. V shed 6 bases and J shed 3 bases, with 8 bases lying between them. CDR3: CASSAGDTGELFF. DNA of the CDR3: TGTGCCAGCTCCGCAGGGGACACCGGGGAGCTGTTTTTT.

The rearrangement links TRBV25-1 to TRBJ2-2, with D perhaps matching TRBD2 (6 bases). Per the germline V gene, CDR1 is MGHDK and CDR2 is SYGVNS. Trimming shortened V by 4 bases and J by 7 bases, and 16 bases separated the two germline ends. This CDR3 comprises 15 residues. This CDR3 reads CASSGAGRFHGELFF. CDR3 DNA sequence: TGTGCCAGCAGTGGAGCGGGCCGGTTTCACGGGGAGCTGTTTTTT.

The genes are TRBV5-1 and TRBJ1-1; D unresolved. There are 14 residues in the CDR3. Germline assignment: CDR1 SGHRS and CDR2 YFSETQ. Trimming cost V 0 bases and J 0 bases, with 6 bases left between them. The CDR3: CASSLEQMNTEAFF. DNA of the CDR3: TGCGCCAGCAGCTTGGAACAAATGAACACTGAAGCTTTCTTT.

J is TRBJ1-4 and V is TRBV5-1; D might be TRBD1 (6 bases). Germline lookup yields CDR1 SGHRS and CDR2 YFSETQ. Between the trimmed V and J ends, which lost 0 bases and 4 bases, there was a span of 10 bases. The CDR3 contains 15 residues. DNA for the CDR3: TGCGCCAGCAGCTTGGATCGGGGGCTTAATGAAAAACTGTTTTTT. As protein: CASSLDRGLNEKLFF.

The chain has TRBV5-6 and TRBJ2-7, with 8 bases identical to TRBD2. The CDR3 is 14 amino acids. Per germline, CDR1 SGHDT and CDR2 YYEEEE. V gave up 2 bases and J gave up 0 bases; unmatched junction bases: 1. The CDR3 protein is CASSFSGTSYEQYF. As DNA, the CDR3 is TGTGCCAGCAGCTTTAGCGGGACCTCCTACGAGCAGTACTTC.

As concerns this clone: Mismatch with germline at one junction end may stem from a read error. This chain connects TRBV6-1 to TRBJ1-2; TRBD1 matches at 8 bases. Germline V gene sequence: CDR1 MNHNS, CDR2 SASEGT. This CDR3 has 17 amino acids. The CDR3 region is CASSEQGAIPPKYGYTF. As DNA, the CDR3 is TGTGCCAGCAGTGAACAGGGGGCTATCCCTCCTAAATATGGCTACACCTTC.

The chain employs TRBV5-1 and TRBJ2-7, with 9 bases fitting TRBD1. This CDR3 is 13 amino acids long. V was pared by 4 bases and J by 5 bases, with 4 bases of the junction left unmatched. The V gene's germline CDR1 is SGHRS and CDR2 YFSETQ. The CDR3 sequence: CASSRDRVDEQYF. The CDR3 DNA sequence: TGCGCCAGCAGCCGGGACAGGGTGGACGAGCAGTACTTC.

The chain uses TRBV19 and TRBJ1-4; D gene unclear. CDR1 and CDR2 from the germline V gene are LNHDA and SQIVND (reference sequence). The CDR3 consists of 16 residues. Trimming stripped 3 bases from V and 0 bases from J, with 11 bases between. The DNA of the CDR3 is TGTGCCAGTAGTATTACGTGGCAGACAACTAATGAAAAACTGTTTTTT. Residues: CASSITWQTTNEKLFF.